The source of this T cell receptor beta chain is a study of ipilimumab plus nivolumab after autologous stem cell transplantation. Points from the study as a whole: TCR repertoire, Treg phenotype and gut microbiota reportedly support more study of this approach.

Trimming took 5 bases from V and 3 from J, leaving 5 bases between them. The CDR3 is made up of 11 amino acids. Germline values: CDR1 SGHVS, CDR2 FQNEAQ. Sequencing was performed with immunoSEQ multiplex PCR; in TCRdb, only in-frame clones are kept and a portion is missing. Among around 19,000 clones listed, about 81% were seen once. Sample share makes this clone medium-sized. Its antigen remains unidentified. Patients got ipilimumab 1 mg/kg beginning 14 to 28 days post-transplant. The chain couples TRBV7-8 to TRBJ2-7; D unresolved. The sequenced sample was PBMCs, obtained in a trial of ipilimumab plus nivolumab as post-transplant consolidation. This TCR was recovered from a male donor with diffuse large B-cell lymphoma. The CDR3: CASSLDYEQYF. The CDR3 DNA sequence: TGTGCCAGCAGCCTCGACTACGAGCAGTACTTC.